The T cell receptor beta chain under discussion was sequenced for a study of shared clonotypes between healthy human individuals. Study information: The study used three CD4 naive, three CD4 memory, two CD8 naive and one CD8 memory plate per donor.

Looked up from germline, CDR1 is SGHTA and CDR2 is FQGNSA. CDR3 size: 16 residues. This was a deep-level run. Sequencing was performed with immunoSEQ multiplex PCR; in TCRdb, only in-frame clones are kept and a portion is missing. The data show hundreds of thousands of clones, around 95% seen once. CD8 cells regarded as naive lacked CD45RO, were positively chosen for CCR7, and omitted terminally differentiated effector memory CD45RA+ cells. Broader study findings: Non-shared clonotypes displayed generation probabilities falling below those of clonotypes present in all four donors. Among donors, the sharing of clonotypes was expected to be influenced by sequencing depth.

As for this clone: Its antigen is as yet unknown.

Sequenced material: naive CD8+ T cells sorted from blood. J is TRBJ2-5 and V is TRBV7-2, with 7 bases aligning to TRBD1. The J call is doubtful: the DNA matches TRBJ2-7 better. The origin of this receptor is a woman aged 25 to 39 in good health. As DNA, the CDR3 is TGTGCCAGCAAAAATAATGGGGGACAGAACTCCTACGAGCAGTACTTC. Translated, it gives CASKNNGGQNSYEQYF.